This T cell receptor beta chain was documented in a study of T-cell memory formation after mild COVID-19. Study overall: TCR clustering was largely donor specific. Regarding the study as a whole: There were some responding clones in pre-infection memory, which suggested that cross-reactive memory had joined.

Trimming took off 4 bases at V and 7 bases at J, with 3 bases between the two ends. Germline CDR1 is SQVTM and CDR2 is ANQGSEA. This CDR3 contains 9 residues. MiXCR was run by TCRdb on the 5' RACE reads, yielding one entry per CDR3 protein. The sample holds tens of thousands of distinct CDR3 sequences, over 15% seen once. In the case of this clonotype: Antigen specificity is unknown.

Sample: PBMCs or a T cell subset sorted from them (not recorded which). This TCR derives from an adult woman who had mild COVID-19 (a few samples of this study predate the infection). Cell type and time point are not known. This chain links TRBV29-1 with TRBJ2-3; D is undetermined. CDR3 loop: CSVGNTQYF. CDR3 nucleotides: TGCAGCGTTGGGAATACGCAGTATTTT.